Each of the 29 T cell receptor beta chains below was sequenced from the same sample in a study of Ad26.COV2.S vaccination and SARS-CoV-2 variants. The repertoire was sequenced with immunoSEQ multiplex PCR; TCRdb's copy has only in-frame clones and lacks some. The table includes 350,000 to 500,000 clones, roughly nine tenths detected once. Described treatment: roughly 20 received Ad26.COV2.S at low or high dose, single or two shots; roughly 5 received placebo; per-sample allocation not given. On day 63 after the first injection, vaccine and placebo recipients gave samples. Sequenced here: peripheral blood, sampled in a trial of Ad26.COV2.S vaccine versus placebo. The source is a person aged 18 to 59 who received the Ad26.COV2.S COVID-19 vaccine or a placebo.

In regard to this clone: Other DNA sequences within the sample encode an identical CDR3. V is TRBV29-1 and J is TRBJ2-3, with TRBD1 as a possible D gene (6 bases). The CDR3 runs to 12 residues. Between the trimmed V and J ends, which lost 4 bases and 5 bases, there was a span of 10 bases. CDR1 and CDR2 from the germline V gene are SQVTM and ANQGSEA. CDR3 region: CSVAGARDTQYF. The CDR3 bases are TGCAGCGTTGCAGGGGCCAGAGATACGCAGTATTTT.

Turning to this clone: Additional DNA sequences in this sample encode the identical CDR3. J is TRBJ2-5 and V is TRBV5-1; D gene ambiguous. The CDR3 runs to 14 residues. CDR1 and CDR2 from the germline V gene are SGHRS and YFSETQ. Trimming shortened V by 0 bases and J by 2 bases, and 8 bases separated the two germline ends. Here the CDR3 reads CASSLGQPQETQYF. CDR3 sequence (DNA): TGCGCCAGCAGCTTGGGGCAGCCACAAGAGACCCAGTACTTC.

This clone came up once. This chain uses TRBV3-1 (or the pseudogene TRBV3-2) with TRBJ2-1, with D maybe TRBD1 (5 bases). V lost 0 bases, J lost 0 bases, and 12 bases lay in between. There are 17 residues in the CDR3. Germline assignment: CDR1 LGHDT and CDR2 YNNKEL (reference sequence). CDR3 in DNA: TGTGCCAGCAGCCAAGAATTGTCAGGGTTCTCCTACAATGAGCAGTTCTTC. Translation gives CASSQELSGFSYNEQFF.

The V and J genes are TRBV5-1 and TRBJ2-1; D gene uncertain. CDR3 length: 15 amino acids. V lost 0 bases, J lost 5 bases, and 12 bases lay in between. Germline CDR1 and CDR2: SGHRS and YFSETQ. CDR3 nucleotide sequence: TGCGCCAGCAGCTTGGGAGCAGTTGGTGACAATGAGCAGTTCTTC. Protein product: CASSLGAVGDNEQFF.

V gene TRBV7-2 combines with J gene TRBJ2-2; 13 positions agree with TRBD2. V dropped 5 bases and J dropped 16; count of bases not matched to a gene: 10. The germline V gene encodes CDR1 SGHTA and CDR2 FQGNSA. The CDR3 is made up of 14 amino acids. CDR3 DNA sequence: TGTGCCAGCAGCCGGGGACTAGCGGGACCCGCTACGTTTTTT. Translating gives CASSRGLAGPATFF.

Remarks on this clone: Distinct nucleotide sequences in the sample also encode this CDR3. The V and J genes are TRBV18 and TRBJ2-7; 11 nucleotides match TRBD2. This CDR3 comprises 14 residues. The V and J ends lost 3 bases and 3 bases, in that order; junction bases with no gene match: 1. Germline loops: CDR1 KGHSH, CDR2 LQKENI. The chain's CDR3 is CASSPGTSGYEQYV. CDR3 DNA: TGTGCCAGCTCACCCGGGACTAGCGGCTACGAGCAGTACGTC.

The CDR3 loop reads CASSYAQQGLGKLFF. In DNA, the CDR3 is TGTGCCAGCAGTTACGCCCAACAGGGATTAGGAAAACTGTTTTTT. The gene calls are TRBV6-5 and TRBJ1-4, with D perhaps TRBD1 (6 bases). In germline, CDR1 is MNHEY, CDR2 SVGAGI. CDR3 length: 15 residues. V dropped 2 bases and J dropped 10 bases, with 17 bases sitting between them.

This chain connects TRBV11-3 to TRBJ2-2; tentatively, D is TRBD2 (7 bases). This CDR3 has 13 amino acids. V was trimmed by 3 bases and J by 6 bases, leaving 8 bases between them. Germline CDR1 reads SGHNT; CDR2 reads YENEEA. In DNA form, the CDR3 reads TGTGCCAGCAGCTTGGGGGGGCCCGGGGAGCTGTTTTTT. Its protein is CASSLGGPGELFF.

This clone was seen just once. This chain joins TRBV24-1 and TRBJ2-3; D remains ambiguous. CDR1 KGHDR and CDR2 SFDVKD come from the germline V gene. The CDR3 totals 15 residues. Trimming shortened V by 2 bases and J by 8 bases, and 16 bases separated the two germline ends. CDR3 in amino acids: CATSDYGSSQRTQYF. In DNA, the CDR3 is TGTGCCACCAGTGATTACGGGTCCTCTCAGCGTACGCAGTATTTT.

The rearrangement joins TRBV7-2 to TRBJ2-6; D call uncertain. The CDR3 runs to 17 residues. The germline V gene has CDR1 SGHTA and CDR2 FQGNSA. Trimming took off 1 base at V and 2 bases at J, with 12 bases between the two ends. CDR3 bases: TGTGCCAGCAGCTTAGTAGTCTATGGGCCTGGGGCCAACGTCCTGACTTTC. Translated, it gives CASSLVVYGPGANVLTF. The whole variable domain, filled in from reference TRBV7-2 and TRBJ2-6, reads GAGVSQSPSNKVTEKGKDVELRCDPISGHTALYWYRQSLGQGLEFLIYFQGNSAPDKSGLPSDRFSAERTGGSVSTLTIQRTQQEDSAVYLCASSLVVYGPGANVLTFGAGSRLTVL.

The chain has TRBV5-1 and TRBJ2-3; D is possibly TRBD1 or TRBD2 (5 bases each). From germline, CDR1 is SGHRS and CDR2 YFSETQ. This CDR3 is built from 14 residues. V lost 4 bases to trimming and J lost 4 bases, with 13 bases between them. CDR3 in amino acids: CASSIGAQADTQYF. CDR3 coding DNA: TGCGCCAGCAGCATCGGGGCTCAAGCAGATACGCAGTATTTT.

The chain joins TRBV5-1 to TRBJ1-6; D is undetermined. Germline V lookup: CDR1 SGHRS, CDR2 YFSETQ. The ends were cut back, 0 bases at V and 0 bases at J, with 7 bases in the middle. The CDR3 runs to 16 residues. The CDR3 is CASSLDGSSYNSPLHF. The CDR3 DNA reads as TGCGCCAGCAGCTTGGATGGGAGCTCCTATAATTCACCCCTCCACTTT.

This chain connects TRBV5-1 to TRBJ2-2, with D tentatively TRBD2 (6 bases). From germline, CDR1 is SGHRS and CDR2 YFSETQ. This CDR3 is built from 15 residues. V was pared by 7 bases and J by 0 bases, with 13 bases between. Here the CDR3 reads CASGALASNTGELFF. CDR3 in DNA: TGCGCCAGCGGGGCACTAGCCTCGAACACCGGGGAGCTGTTTTTT.

The chain has TRBV6-2 or TRBV6-3 and TRBJ2-5, with unresolved D. Trimming pared 4 bases from V and 3 bases from J, leaving 6 bases between. The germline gives CDR1 MNHEY, CDR2 SVGEGT. This CDR3 is built from 12 residues. The CDR3 nucleotides are TGTGCCAGCAGTTCTAGGAAAGAGACCCAGTACTTC. Its protein product is CASSSRKETQYF.

The chain links TRBV28 to TRBJ2-3; D not certain. V was clipped by 3 bases and J by 0 bases, with 10 bases between them. The CDR3 is made up of 15 amino acids. In germline, CDR1 is MDHEN, CDR2 SYDVKM. The CDR3 region has the DNA TGTGCCAGCAGTTTTGGGCATTCTAGCACAGATACGCAGTATTTT. It is translated as CASSFGHSSTDTQYF.

The chain couples TRBV14 to TRBJ1-2, with D possibly being TRBD1 (6 bases). Germline assignment: CDR1 SGHDN and CDR2 FVKESK. This CDR3 spans 17 amino acids. Trimming removed 1 base at V and 2 bases at J, with 17 bases between. Here the CDR3 reads CASSQGGGAHGNYGYTF. DNA of the CDR3: TGTGCCAGCAGCCAAGGTGGGGGGGCGCATGGGAACTATGGCTACACCTTC.

The chain joins TRBV15 to TRBJ1-5; 7 bases line up with TRBD1. Trimming removed 5 bases from V and 1 base from J; junction bases left unmatched: 5. This CDR3 is 15 amino acids long. The germline CDR1 and CDR2 sequences are LNHNV and YYDKDF (reference sequence). The CDR3 region is CATSGNRGSNQPQHF. The CDR3 DNA is TGTGCCACCAGCGGGAACAGGGGCAGCAATCAGCCCCAGCATTTT.

This chain links TRBV7-9 with TRBJ1-6, with a weak D call TRBD1 (5 bases). CDR3 length: 14 amino acids. Germline V gene sequence: CDR1 SEHNR, CDR2 FQNEAQ (reference sequence). Deletions cut 0 bases from V and 12 bases from J, with 12 bases between. CDR3 in DNA: TGTGCCAGCAGCTTAGCGGGCGCCAGGGAACCCCTCCACTTT. Translated: CASSLAGAREPLHF.

The chain uses TRBV6-6 and TRBJ2-6; tentative D call: TRBD1 (6 bases). Germline CDR1 is MNHNY and CDR2 is SVGAGI (reference sequence). Trimming left V 5 bases short and J 0 bases short, with 14 bases between. The CDR3 spans 17 residues. The CDR3 DNA follows: TGTGCCAGCAGTCGGACAGCGAATCCCTCTGGGGCCAACGTCCTGACTTTC. It is translated as CASSRTANPSGANVLTF.

This rearrangement joins TRBV7-8 to TRBJ2-7; no reliable D call. V lost 5 bases and J lost 6, with 17 bases in between. The CDR3 extends over 14 amino acids. Germline CDR1 SGHVS, CDR2 FQNEAQ. The CDR3 here is CASSPGSERSEQYF. CDR3 coding DNA: TGTGCCAGCAGCCCCGGCTCGGAGAGGAGCGAGCAGTACTTC.

The genes are TRBV6-5 and TRBJ2-5, with D possibly TRBD1 on 5 matching bases. V lost 5 bases to trimming and J lost 13 bases, with 20 bases between them. This CDR3 is 13 amino acids long. CDR1 MNHEY and CDR2 SVGAGI come from the germline V gene. The CDR3 region is CASSPPPGHVPYF. The CDR3 bases are TGTGCCAGCAGTCCCCCCCCTGGACACGTTCCGTACTTC.

The V call is TRBV27, the J call TRBJ2-3; no clear D gene. Germline CDR1 reads MNHEY; CDR2 reads SMNVEV (reference sequence). With 4 bases removed from V and 6 bases from J, the gap between germline ends came to 20 bases. The CDR3 is 16 amino acids. Here the CDR3 DNA reads TGTGCCAGCAGTTCTACCCACACTAACCTAGAGGATACGCAGTATTTT. It specifies CASSSTHTNLEDTQYF.

V and J are TRBV18 and TRBJ1-1, with TRBD1 identical over 7 bases. The germline V gene has CDR1 KGHSH and CDR2 LQKENI. V lost 1 base to trimming and J lost 4 bases; unmatched junction nucleotides: 6. This CDR3 has 15 amino acids. CDR3 nucleotide sequence: TGTGCCAGCTCACCACAGGGGGCAGAGATCACTGAAGCTTTCTTT. Amino acids: CASSPQGAEITEAFF.

This chain connects TRBV4-3 to TRBJ2-5, with D maybe TRBD2 (5 bases). The germline V gene has CDR1 LGHNA and CDR2 YSLEER. The CDR3 length is 15 residues. Trimming removed 1 base at V and 5 bases at J, with 14 bases between. This chain's CDR3 is CASSQGPGRGETQYF. The CDR3 DNA is TGCGCCAGCAGCCAAGGCCCGGGCCGCGGGGAGACCCAGTACTTC.

In this sample, this clone turned up a few times. This rearrangement joins TRBV19 to TRBJ1-6; 7 bases are shared with TRBD1. The germline V gene has CDR1 LNHDA and CDR2 SQIVND (reference sequence). This CDR3 is 15 amino acids long. V dropped 7 bases and J dropped 7; count of bases not matched to a gene: 10. This CDR3 reads CASTVTGTGNSPLHF. The CDR3 coding sequence is TGTGCCAGTACCGTGACAGGGACGGGAAATTCACCCCTCCACTTT.

The CDR3 spells CSVYWGRLPDTQYF. CDR3 nucleotide sequence: TGCAGCGTTTATTGGGGCCGTCTGCCAGATACGCAGTATTTT. The genes are TRBV29-1 and TRBJ2-3; a weak D match, TRBD1 (5 bases). CDR1 and CDR2 from the germline V gene are SQVTM and ANQGSEA. With 5 bases removed from V and 4 bases from J, the gap between germline ends came to 16 bases. The CDR3 length is 14 residues.

The chain uses TRBV6-1 and TRBJ1-6; D is possibly TRBD1 (6 bases). CDR1 and CDR2 (germline): MNHNS, SASEGT. The CDR3 totals 15 residues. Trimming stripped 2 bases from V and 6 bases from J, with 11 bases between. For the CDR3, the DNA is TGTGCCAGCAGTGAACAGGGACAAACTAATTCACCCCTCCACTTT. It yields the protein CASSEQGQTNSPLHF.

The chain combines TRBV6-2 or TRBV6-3 with TRBJ2-7; D ambiguous. CDR1 MNHEY and CDR2 SVGEGT come from the germline V gene. The CDR3 runs to 15 residues. Between the trimmed V and J ends, which lost 4 bases and 5 bases, there was a span of 18 bases. The DNA for the CDR3 is TGTGCCAGCAGTTCCCGCGCCCCTCGACTCCACGAGCAGTACTTC. Its translation is CASSSRAPRLHEQYF.

The chain is built from TRBV7-8 and TRBJ2-2, with TRBD2 identical over 8 bases. Germline values: CDR1 SGHVS, CDR2 FQNEAQ. V dropped 7 bases and J dropped 11; count of bases not matched to a gene: 3. CDR3 length: 11 residues. CDR3 sequence: CASNRGGELFF. In nucleotides, the CDR3 is TGTGCCAGCAACCGGGGGGGTGAGCTGTTTTTT.